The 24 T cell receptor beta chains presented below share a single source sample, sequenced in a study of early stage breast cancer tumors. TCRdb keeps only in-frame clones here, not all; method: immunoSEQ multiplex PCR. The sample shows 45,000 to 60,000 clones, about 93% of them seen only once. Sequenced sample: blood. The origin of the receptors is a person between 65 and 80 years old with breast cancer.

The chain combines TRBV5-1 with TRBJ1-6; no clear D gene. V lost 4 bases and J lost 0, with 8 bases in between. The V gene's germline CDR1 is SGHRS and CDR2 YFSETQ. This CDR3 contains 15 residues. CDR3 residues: CASSPLSSYNSPLHF. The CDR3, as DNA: TGCGCCAGCAGCCCCCTTAGCTCCTATAATTCACCCCTCCACTTT.

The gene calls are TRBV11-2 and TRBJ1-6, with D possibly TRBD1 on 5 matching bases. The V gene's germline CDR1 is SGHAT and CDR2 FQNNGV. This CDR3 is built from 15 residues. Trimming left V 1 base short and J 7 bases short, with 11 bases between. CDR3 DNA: TGTGCCAGCAGCTTAGGGGGGGGATCAAATTCACCCCTCCACTTT. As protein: CASSLGGGSNSPLHF. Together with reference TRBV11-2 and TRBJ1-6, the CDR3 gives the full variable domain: EAGVAQSPRYKIIEKRQSVAFWCNPISGHATLYWYQQILGQGPKLLIQFQNNGVVDDSQLPKDRFSAERLKGVDSTLKIQPAKLEDSAVYLCASSLGGGSNSPLHFGNGTRLTVT.

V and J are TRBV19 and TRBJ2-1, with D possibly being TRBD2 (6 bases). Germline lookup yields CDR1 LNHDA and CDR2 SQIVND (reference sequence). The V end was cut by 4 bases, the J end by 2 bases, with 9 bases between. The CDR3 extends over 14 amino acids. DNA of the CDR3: TGTGCCAGTAGTAAGACTAGGACCTACAATGAGCAGTTCTTC. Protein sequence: CASSKTRTYNEQFF.

For the CDR3, the DNA is TGTGCCAGCAGCCCCGCGGGGGGGTCAAATGAAAAACTGTTTTTT. This sequence encodes CASSPAGGSNEKLFF. The chain employs TRBV9 and TRBJ1-4; perhaps TRBD1 as D (5 bases). The CDR3 sequence is 15 residues long. Germline lookup yields CDR1 SGDLS and CDR2 YYNGEE. Trimming cost V 4 bases and J 5 bases, with 15 bases left between them.

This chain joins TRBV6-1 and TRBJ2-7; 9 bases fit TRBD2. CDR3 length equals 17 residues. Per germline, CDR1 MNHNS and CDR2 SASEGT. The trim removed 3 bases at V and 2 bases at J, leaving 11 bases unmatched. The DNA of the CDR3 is TGTGCCAGCAGTGAGGGCGGGAGGGCCGGGGGTCCCTACGAGCAGTACTTC. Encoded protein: CASSEGGRAGGPYEQYF.

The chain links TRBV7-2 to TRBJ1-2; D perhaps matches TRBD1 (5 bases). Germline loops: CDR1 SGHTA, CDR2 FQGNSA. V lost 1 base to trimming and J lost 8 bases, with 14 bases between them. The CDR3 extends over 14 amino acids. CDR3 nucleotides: TGTGCCAGCAGCTTAGGATCAGGGCTAGGAGGCTACACCTTC. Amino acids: CASSLGSGLGGYTF.

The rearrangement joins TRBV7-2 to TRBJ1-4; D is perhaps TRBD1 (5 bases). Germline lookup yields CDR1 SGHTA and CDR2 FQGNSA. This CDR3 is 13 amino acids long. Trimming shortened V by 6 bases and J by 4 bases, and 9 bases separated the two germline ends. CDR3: CASRPGGNEKLFF. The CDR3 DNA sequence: TGTGCCAGCAGGCCCGGGGGTAATGAAAAACTGTTTTTT.

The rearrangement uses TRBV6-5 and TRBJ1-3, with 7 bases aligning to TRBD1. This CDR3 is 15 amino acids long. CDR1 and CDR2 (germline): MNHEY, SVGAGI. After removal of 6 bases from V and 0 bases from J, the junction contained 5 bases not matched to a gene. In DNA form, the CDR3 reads TGTGCCAGCAGGGAACAGGGGAGCTCTGGAAACACCATATATTTT. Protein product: CASREQGSSGNTIYF.

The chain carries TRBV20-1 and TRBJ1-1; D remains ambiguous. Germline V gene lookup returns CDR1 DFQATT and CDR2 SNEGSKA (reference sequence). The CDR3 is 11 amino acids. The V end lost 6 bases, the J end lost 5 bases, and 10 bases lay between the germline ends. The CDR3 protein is CSAFDKTEAFF. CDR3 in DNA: TGCAGTGCCTTCGACAAAACTGAAGCTTTCTTT.

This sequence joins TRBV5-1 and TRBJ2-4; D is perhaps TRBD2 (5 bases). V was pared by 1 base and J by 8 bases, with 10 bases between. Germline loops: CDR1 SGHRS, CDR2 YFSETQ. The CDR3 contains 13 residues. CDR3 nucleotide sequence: TGCGCCAGCAGCTTGCCCGGGGAAGACATTCAGTACTTC. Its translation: CASSLPGEDIQYF.

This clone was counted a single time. As DNA, the CDR3 is TGCGCCAGCAGCTTGGCACTCCATCGCGCGGGTACGCAGTATTTT. Encoded protein: CASSLALHRAGTQYF. V gene TRBV5-1 combines with J gene TRBJ2-3, with a tentative D call TRBD2 (5 bases). V was cut by 0 bases and J by 8 bases, with 16 bases left in between. CDR3 length: 15 residues. CDR1 and CDR2 (germline): SGHRS, YFSETQ. Using reference TRBV5-1 and TRBJ2-3 for the parts outside the CDR3, the full variable domain is KAGVTQTPRYLIKTRGQQVTLSCSPISGHRSVSWYQQTPGQGLQFLFEYFSETQRNKGNFPGRFSGRQFSNSRSEMNVSTLELGDSALYLCASSLALHRAGTQYFGPGTRLTVL.

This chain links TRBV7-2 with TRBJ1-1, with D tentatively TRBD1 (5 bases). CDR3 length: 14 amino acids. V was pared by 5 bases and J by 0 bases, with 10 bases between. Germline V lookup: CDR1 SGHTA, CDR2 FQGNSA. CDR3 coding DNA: TGTGCCAGCAGCCCGGGGGGGGTGAACACTGAAGCTTTCTTT. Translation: CASSPGGVNTEAFF.

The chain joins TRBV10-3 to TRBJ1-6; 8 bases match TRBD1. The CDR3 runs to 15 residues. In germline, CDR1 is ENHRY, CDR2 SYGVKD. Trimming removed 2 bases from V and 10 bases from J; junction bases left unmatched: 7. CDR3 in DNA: TGTGCCATCAGTGAGATCAGGGGGCCCGGGTCACCCCTCCACTTT. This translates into CAISEIRGPGSPLHF.

This chain's CDR3 is CASSSGTSLRETQYF. CDR3 DNA: TGTGCCAGCAGCTCCGGGACTAGCCTTAGAGAGACCCAGTACTTC. The chain couples TRBV5-4 to TRBJ2-5; TRBD2 matches at 9 bases. Germline CDR1 is SGHNT and CDR2 is YYREEE (reference sequence). The CDR3 length is 15 residues. Trimming removed 3 bases from V and 4 bases from J; junction bases left unmatched: 7.

This CDR3 reads CASSRRLAGYTDTQYF. The CDR3 nucleotides are TGTGCCAGCAGCCGACGACTAGCGGGATACACAGATACGCAGTATTTT. This rearrangement joins TRBV5-4 to TRBJ2-3, with TRBD2 identical over 11 bases. Per germline, CDR1 SGHNT and CDR2 YYREEE (reference sequence). V was pared by 4 bases and J by 2 bases, with 6 bases of the junction left unmatched. The length of the CDR3 is 16 residues.

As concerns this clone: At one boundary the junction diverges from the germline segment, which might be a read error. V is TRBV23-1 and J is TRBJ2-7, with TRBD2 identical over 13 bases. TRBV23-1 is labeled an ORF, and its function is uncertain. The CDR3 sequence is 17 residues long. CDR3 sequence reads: CASSTQEPPGLAGSRHF. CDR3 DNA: TGCGCCAGCAGTACCCAGGAACCTCCGGGACTAGCGGGAAGCCGGCACTTC.

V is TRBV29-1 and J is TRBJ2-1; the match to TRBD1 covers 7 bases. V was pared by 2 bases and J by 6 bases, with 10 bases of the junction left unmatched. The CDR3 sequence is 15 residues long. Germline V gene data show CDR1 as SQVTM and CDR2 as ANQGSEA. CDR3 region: CSVELGDSMFNEQFF. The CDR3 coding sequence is TGCAGCGTTGAATTGGGGGACAGCATGTTCAATGAGCAGTTCTTC.

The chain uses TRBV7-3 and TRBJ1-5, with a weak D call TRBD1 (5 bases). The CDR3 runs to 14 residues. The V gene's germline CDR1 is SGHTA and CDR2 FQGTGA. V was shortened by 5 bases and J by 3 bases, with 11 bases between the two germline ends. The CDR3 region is CASSQPGDNQPQHF. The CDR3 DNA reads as TGTGCCAGCAGCCAGCCGGGGGACAATCAGCCCCAGCATTTT.

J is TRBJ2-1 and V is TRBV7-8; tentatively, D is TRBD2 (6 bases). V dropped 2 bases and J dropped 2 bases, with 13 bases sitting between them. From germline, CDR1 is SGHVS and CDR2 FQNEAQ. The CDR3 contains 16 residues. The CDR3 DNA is TGTGCCAGCAGCTTATCGGGGGAAGGGACCTACAATGAGCAGTTCTTC. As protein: CASSLSGEGTYNEQFF.

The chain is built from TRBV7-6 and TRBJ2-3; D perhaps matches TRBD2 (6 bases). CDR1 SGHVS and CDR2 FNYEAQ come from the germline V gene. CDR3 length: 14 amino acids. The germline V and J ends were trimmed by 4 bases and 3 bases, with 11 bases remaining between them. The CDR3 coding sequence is TGTGCCAGCAGCTCAGGTGGGGGGACAGATACGCAGTATTTT. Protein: CASSSGGGTDTQYF. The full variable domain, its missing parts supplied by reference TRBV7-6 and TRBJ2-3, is GAGVSQSPRYKVTKRGQDVALRCDPISGHVSLYWYRQALGQGPEFLTYFNYEAQQDKSGLPNDRFSAERPEGSISTLTIQRTEQRDSAMYRCASSSGGGTDTQYFGPGTRLTVL.

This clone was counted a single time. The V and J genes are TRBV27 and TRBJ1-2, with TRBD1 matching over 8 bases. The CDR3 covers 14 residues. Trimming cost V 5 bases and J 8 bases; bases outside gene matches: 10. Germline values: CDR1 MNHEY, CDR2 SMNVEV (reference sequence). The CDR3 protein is CASSINQGASGYTF. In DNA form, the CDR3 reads TGTGCCAGCAGTATAAACCAGGGGGCGTCGGGCTACACCTTC.

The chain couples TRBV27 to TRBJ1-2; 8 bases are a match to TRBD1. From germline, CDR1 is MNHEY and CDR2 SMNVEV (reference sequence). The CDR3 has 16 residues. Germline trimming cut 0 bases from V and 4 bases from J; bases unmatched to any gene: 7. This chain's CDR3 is CASSLSPYRGAYGYTF. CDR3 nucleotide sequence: TGTGCCAGCAGTTTATCCCCTTACAGGGGGGCCTATGGCTACACCTTC.

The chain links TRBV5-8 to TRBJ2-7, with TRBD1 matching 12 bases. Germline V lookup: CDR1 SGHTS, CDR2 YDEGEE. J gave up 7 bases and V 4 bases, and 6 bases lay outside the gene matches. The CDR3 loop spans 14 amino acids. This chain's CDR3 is CASSRGQGAGEQYF. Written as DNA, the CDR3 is TGTGCCAGCAGCCGGGGACAGGGGGCGGGGGAGCAGTACTTC.

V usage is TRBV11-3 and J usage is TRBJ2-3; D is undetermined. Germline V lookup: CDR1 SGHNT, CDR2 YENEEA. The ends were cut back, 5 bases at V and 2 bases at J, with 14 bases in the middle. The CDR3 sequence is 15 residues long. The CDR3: CASSPGSSPTDTQYF. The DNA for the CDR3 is TGTGCCAGCAGCCCCGGGTCCTCCCCCACAGATACGCAGTATTTT.